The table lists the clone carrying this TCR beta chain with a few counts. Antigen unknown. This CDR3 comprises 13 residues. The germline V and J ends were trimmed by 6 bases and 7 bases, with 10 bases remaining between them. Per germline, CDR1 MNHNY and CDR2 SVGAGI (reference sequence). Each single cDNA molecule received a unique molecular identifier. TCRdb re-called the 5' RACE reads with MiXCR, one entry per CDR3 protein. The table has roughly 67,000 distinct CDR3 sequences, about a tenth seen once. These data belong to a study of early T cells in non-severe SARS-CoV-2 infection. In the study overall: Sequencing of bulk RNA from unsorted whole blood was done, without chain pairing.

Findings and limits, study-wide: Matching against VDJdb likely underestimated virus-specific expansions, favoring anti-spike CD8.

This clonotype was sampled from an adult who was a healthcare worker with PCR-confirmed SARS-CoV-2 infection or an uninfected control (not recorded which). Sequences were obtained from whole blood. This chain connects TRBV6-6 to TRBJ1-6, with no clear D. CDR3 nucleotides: TGTGCCAGCAGGGAAGCAACAAATTCACCCCTCCACTTT. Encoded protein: CASREATNSPLHF.